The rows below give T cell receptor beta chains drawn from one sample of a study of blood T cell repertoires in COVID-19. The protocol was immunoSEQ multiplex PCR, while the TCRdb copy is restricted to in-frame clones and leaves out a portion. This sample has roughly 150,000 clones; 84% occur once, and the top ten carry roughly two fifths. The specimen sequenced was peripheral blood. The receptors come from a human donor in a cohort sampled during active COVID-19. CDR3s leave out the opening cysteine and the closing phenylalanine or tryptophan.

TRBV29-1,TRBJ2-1,SVEANPSGSEQF
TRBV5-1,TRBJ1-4,ASSWEGRGNEKLF
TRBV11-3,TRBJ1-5,ASSKNRVAAQH
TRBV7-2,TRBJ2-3,ATIKREGGDTQY
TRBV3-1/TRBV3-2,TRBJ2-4,ASSHPVLAKNIQY
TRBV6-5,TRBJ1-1,ASRPPGGYTEAF
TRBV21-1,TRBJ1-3,ASSIGKFGWVAGNTIY
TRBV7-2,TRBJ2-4,ASSFKGGGAKNIQY
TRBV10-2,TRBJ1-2,ATRETGIDYGYT
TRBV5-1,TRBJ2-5,ASSRGTGSTETQY
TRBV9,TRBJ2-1,ASSVEQGAYEQF
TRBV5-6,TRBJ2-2,ASSPRDTGELF
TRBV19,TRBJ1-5,ASSIERTGGRNQPQH
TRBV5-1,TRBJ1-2,ASSPSPLDSSNYGYT
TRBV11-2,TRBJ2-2,ASSSRGVGPGELF
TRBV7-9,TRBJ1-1,ASRNPGQGNTEAF
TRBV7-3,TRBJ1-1,ASSPRPGQGTEAF
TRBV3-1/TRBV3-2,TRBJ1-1,ASSQGRGEAF
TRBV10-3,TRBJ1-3,AISALSTGGGNTIY
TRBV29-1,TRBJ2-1,SVLGWGREQF
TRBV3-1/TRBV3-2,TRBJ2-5,ASSQEIAGGRETQY
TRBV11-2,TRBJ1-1,ASSFGDTEAF
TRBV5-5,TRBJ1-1,ASTFLSGDTEAF
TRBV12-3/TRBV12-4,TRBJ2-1,ASREDSYNEQF
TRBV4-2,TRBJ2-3,ASSQENSHTDTQY
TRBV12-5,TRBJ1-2,ASGLGLNYGYT
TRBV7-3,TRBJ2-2,ASSFYGGSANTGELF
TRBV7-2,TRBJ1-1,ASSFRRNTEAF
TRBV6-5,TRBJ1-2,ASRGDSYYGYT
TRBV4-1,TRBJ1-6,ASSQAPGQGTSPLH
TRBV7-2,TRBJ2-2,ASGRLAGTGELF
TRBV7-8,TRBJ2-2,ASSLVIRAGTNTGELF
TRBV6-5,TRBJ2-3,ASRQGGMGTQY
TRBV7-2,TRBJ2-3,ASSLGTSRRTDTQY
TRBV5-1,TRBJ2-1,ASSPGGEGVEQF
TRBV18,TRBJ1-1,ASSLDSNTEAF
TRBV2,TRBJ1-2,ASRGTGYGYT
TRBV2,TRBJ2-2,ASSWTSGSSGELF
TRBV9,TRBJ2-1,ASSVGQGAYNEQF
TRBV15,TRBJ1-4,ATSRGGQGVRNEKLF
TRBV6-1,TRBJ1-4,ASSKAEAGRYEKLF
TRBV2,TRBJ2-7,ASTWDRNYEQY
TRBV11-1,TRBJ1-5,ASSLGPNQPQH
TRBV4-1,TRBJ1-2,ASSQDRTGTTGGYT